The 18 T cell receptor beta chains below all came from one sample that was sequenced in a study of blood T cell repertoires in COVID-19. Clones were read by immunoSEQ multiplex PCR, and TCRdb kept only the in-frame ones, dropping some. In the table there are about 260,000 clones, about 90% of which are singletons. Input material: peripheral blood. The receptor set was obtained from a woman in her 40s with acute or convalescent COVID-19.

V gene TRBV7-8 combines with J gene TRBJ1-1, with 8 bases aligning to TRBD1. Trimming took 1 base from V and 4 from J; bases not matched to a gene: 2. The CDR3 has 14 amino acids. Germline CDR1 is SGHVS and CDR2 is FQNEAQ. CDR3 in DNA: TGTGCCAGCAGCTTAGACAGGGGGGGCACTGAAGCTTTCTTT. The encoded protein is CASSLDRGGTEAFF.

The chain carries TRBV5-8 and TRBJ2-3; TRBD1 matches 8 bases. V dropped 4 bases and J dropped 1; count of bases not matched to a gene: 11. This CDR3 is built from 17 residues. Germline V gene lookup returns CDR1 SGHTS and CDR2 YDEGEE. CDR3 in DNA: TGTGCCAGCAGCCCGGGCCAAACAGGGGGTGGCACAGATACGCAGTATTTT. Amino acid sequence: CASSPGQTGGGTDTQYF.

V is TRBV5-6 and J is TRBJ1-1; 7 nucleotides agree with TRBD1. Trimming cost V 4 bases and J 0 bases; bases outside gene matches: 6. Germline loops: CDR1 SGHDT, CDR2 YYEEEE. This CDR3 has 15 amino acids. The CDR3 spells CASSPGQYMNTEAFF. The DNA for the CDR3 is TGTGCCAGCAGCCCGGGACAGTACATGAACACTGAAGCTTTCTTT.

The chain has TRBV3-1 (or the pseudogene TRBV3-2) and TRBJ1-5; D perhaps matches TRBD1 (5 bases). This CDR3 has 14 residues. CDR1 is LGHDT and CDR2 is YNNKEL in the germline V gene (reference sequence). The V and J ends lost 1 base and 2 bases respectively, with 6 bases between them. CDR3 bases: TGTGCCAGCAGCCAAGGGGGGGGCAATCAGCCCCAGCATTTT. Translating it yields CASSQGGGNQPQHF.

The genes are TRBV14 and TRBJ1-4; D perhaps matches TRBD1 (5 bases). The CDR3 totals 12 residues. Trimming shortened V by 6 bases and J by 10 bases, and 12 bases separated the two germline ends. CDR1 is SGHDN and CDR2 is FVKESK in the germline V gene. CDR3: CASSSGWRKLFF. The CDR3 DNA reads as TGTGCCAGCAGTTCAGGGTGGCGAAAACTGTTTTTT.

Concerning this clone itself: The same CDR3 is also encoded by other DNA sequences in this sample. This chain links TRBV18 with TRBJ1-1; 8 bases match TRBD1. CDR1 is KGHSH and CDR2 is LQKENI in the germline V gene. The junction had 1 base not matched to a gene; V was cut back by 6 bases and J by 1 base. The CDR3 is made up of 13 amino acids. Here the CDR3 reads CASSTGENTEAFF. CDR3 nucleotides: TGTGCCAGCTCGACAGGGGAGAACACTGAAGCTTTCTTT.

CDR3 nucleotide sequence: TGTGCCAGCAGTGACTATAGCTCCTACAATGAGCAGTTCTTC. This translates into CASSDYSSYNEQFF. The chain joins TRBV6-2 or TRBV6-3 to TRBJ2-1; TRBD2 might be the D (5 bases). V lost 5 bases, J lost 0 bases, and 8 bases lay in between. CDR1 and CDR2 from the germline V gene are MNHEY and SVGEGT. This CDR3 comprises 14 residues.

This clone occurred a few times. The chain links TRBV3-1 (or the pseudogene TRBV3-2) to TRBJ1-1; 11 bases agree with TRBD1. The germline CDR1 and CDR2 sequences are LGHDT and YNNKEL (reference sequence). The J segment lost 2 bases and the V segment lost 4 bases, leaving 6 bases of the junction unmatched. This CDR3 has 16 residues. CDR3: CASSLPGQGGNTEAFF. The CDR3 DNA reads as TGTGCCAGCAGCCTACCGGGACAGGGGGGTAACACTGAAGCTTTCTTT.

The rearrangement uses TRBV21-1 and TRBJ1-2; the D call in the table, TRBD1, was not verified against the DNA. TRBV21-1 is deemed a pseudogene. This CDR3 has 14 amino acids. The CDR3 loop reads CASSRDRAWYGYTF. CDR3 bases: TGTGCCAGCAGCAGGGACAGGGCGTGGTACGGCTACACCTTC.

This clone was observed a single time. V usage is TRBV13 and J usage is TRBJ1-1; TRBD1 matches 7 bases. The CDR3 sequence is 15 residues long. CDR1 is PRHDT and CDR2 is FYEKMQ in the germline V gene (reference sequence). The V segment lost 4 bases and the J segment 0 bases; nucleotides outside the gene matches: 5. Written as DNA, the CDR3 is TGTGCCAGCAGCTGGGACAGAGGGATGAACACTGAAGCTTTCTTT. The encoded protein is CASSWDRGMNTEAFF. The entire variable domain, with the rest obtained from reference TRBV13 and TRBJ1-1, is as follows: AAGVIQSPRHLIKEKRETATLKCYPIPRHDTVYWYQQGPGQDPQFLISFYEKMQSDKGSIPDRFSAQQFSDYHSELNMSSLELGDSALYFCASSWDRGMNTEAFFGQGTRLTVV.

The CDR3 region is CASSFRRSSYNSPLHF. Here the CDR3 DNA reads TGTGCCAGCAGCTTTAGACGGAGCTCCTATAATTCACCCCTCCACTTT. The chain recombines TRBV7-2 with TRBJ1-6, with D unclear. The CDR3 runs to 16 residues. CDR1 SGHTA and CDR2 FQGNSA come from the germline V gene. Trimming took off 3 bases at V and 0 bases at J, with 9 bases between the two ends.

The rearrangement joins TRBV6-6 to TRBJ2-1, with D uncertain. This CDR3 comprises 14 residues. Germline V CDR1 and CDR2: MNHNY, SVGAGI (reference sequence). V shed 2 bases and J shed 0 bases, with 5 bases lying between them. The CDR3 DNA follows: TGTGCCAGCAGTTACACCAGCTCCTACAATGAGCAGTTCTTC. Translated: CASSYTSSYNEQFF.

V gene TRBV7-3 combines with J gene TRBJ2-1, with 10 bases aligning to TRBD2. The CDR3 is 17 residues long. J was trimmed by 5 bases and V by 0 bases; bases with no gene match: 7. Germline V gene data show CDR1 as SGHTA and CDR2 as FQGTGA. CDR3 coding DNA: TGTGCCAGCAGCTTAACGGCTCTAGCGGGGGCGAACAATGAGCAGTTCTTC. Protein: CASSLTALAGANNEQFF.

The sample holds a few counts of this clone. The CDR3, as DNA: TGCAGCGTTGAGATGGCGGCGGAGGTTACCTATGGCTACACCTTC. This gives the protein CSVEMAAEVTYGYTF. The chain combines TRBV29-1 with TRBJ1-2; D gene unclear. The CDR3 totals 15 residues. Per germline, CDR1 SQVTM and CDR2 ANQGSEA. Trimming took 3 bases from V and 4 from J, leaving 18 bases between them.

This chain joins TRBV6-5 and TRBJ1-2, with 7 bases that match TRBD1. In germline, CDR1 is MNHEY, CDR2 SVGAGI. This CDR3 is built from 15 residues. The V gene end was trimmed by 0 bases and the J gene end by 3 bases; junction bases not matched to a gene: 4. CDR3 coding DNA: TGTGCCAGCAGTTACTCGGCAGGGGGAGACTATGGCTACACCTTC. Translated, it gives CASSYSAGGDYGYTF.

The CDR3 here is CASSLTGSEQYV. CDR3 in DNA: TGTGCCAGCAGCTTAACGGGAAGTGAGCAGTACGTC. The rearrangement joins TRBV11-2 to TRBJ2-7; a possible D gene is TRBD2 (5 bases). CDR3 length: 12 residues. CDR1 SGHAT and CDR2 FQNNGV come from the germline V gene. V was trimmed by 2 bases and J by 7 bases, leaving 9 bases between them.

V usage is TRBV5-1 and J usage is TRBJ1-6; D is ambiguous. V was shortened by 1 base and J by 10 bases, with 15 bases between the two germline ends. The CDR3 consists of 15 residues. Per germline, CDR1 SGHRS and CDR2 YFSETQ. CDR3 coding DNA: TGCGCCAGCAGCTTGATACCGGCTCAGAGGTCACCCCTCCACTTT. Translated: CASSLIPAQRSPLHF.

J is TRBJ1-1 and V is TRBV4-1; the D is unclear. Germline lookup yields CDR1 MGHRA and CDR2 YSYEKL. V lost 3 bases and J lost 6, with 17 bases in between. CDR3 length: 15 residues. This CDR3 is CASSQAVTGSAEAFF. DNA of the CDR3: TGCGCCAGCAGCCAGGCTGTAACGGGGTCGGCTGAAGCTTTCTTT.